This T cell receptor beta chain was documented in a study of beta chain features in type 1 diabetes. The entirety of the isolated RNA underwent reverse transcription, so expressed TCRB transcripts were sequenced. Measured with immunoSEQ multiplex PCR; TCRdb has only the in-frame clones, and not every one. The sample holds tens of thousands of clones, 49% seen once. This clone appeared a few times. Its target is unknown. Overall study results and limits: For patients, the naive, central memory and Treg TCRB repertoires appeared more alike than for healthy donors. There were fewer insertions and more deletions at the VDJ junctions of type 1 diabetes patients. In all four CD4+ subsets, TCRB CDR3 length was significantly, moderately reduced in type 1 diabetes.

Losses at the gene ends were 6 bases for V and 5 bases for J; bases not matched to a gene: 10. CDR1 SNHLY and CDR2 FYNNEI come from the germline V gene. CDR3 length equals 15 residues. The rearrangement uses TRBV2 and TRBJ2-1; 7 positions agree with TRBD2. The origin of this receptor is a young man with type 1 diabetes. Sequencing was performed on stem cell memory CD4+ T cells from blood. The CDR3 sequence: CASSSQGRENNEQFF. In nucleotides, the CDR3 is TGTGCCAGCAGCAGCCAAGGGCGGGAGAACAATGAGCAGTTCTTC.